Below, one T cell receptor (beta chain) is given with its context. The time point here: pretreatment peripheral blood. This sample was taken from a study of PD-L1 blockade in urothelial cancer. Study-level information: In the mid-2010s, patients got going on atezolizumab, taking 1,200 mg intravenously every 3 weeks.

TCRdb's table, derived via immunoSEQ multiplex PCR, lists solely in-frame clones and lacks some. The sample records 40,000 to 60,000 clones, 75% to 85% being singletons. The CDR3 is 16 residues long. Germline CDR1 reads SGDLS; CDR2 reads YYNGEE. Germline trimming cut 0 bases from V and 5 bases from J; bases unmatched to any gene: 4. The gene calls are TRBV9 and TRBJ2-2, with 10 positions matching TRBD2. The clonotype originates from a man in his 70s with urothelial cancer. The sample in question was PBMCs, obtained around atezolizumab (anti-PD-L1) treatment. The CDR3 reads CASSVEAAGGTGELFF. The CDR3 DNA reads TGTGCCAGCAGCGTAGAAGCAGCGGGAGGGACCGGGGAGCTGTTTTTT.